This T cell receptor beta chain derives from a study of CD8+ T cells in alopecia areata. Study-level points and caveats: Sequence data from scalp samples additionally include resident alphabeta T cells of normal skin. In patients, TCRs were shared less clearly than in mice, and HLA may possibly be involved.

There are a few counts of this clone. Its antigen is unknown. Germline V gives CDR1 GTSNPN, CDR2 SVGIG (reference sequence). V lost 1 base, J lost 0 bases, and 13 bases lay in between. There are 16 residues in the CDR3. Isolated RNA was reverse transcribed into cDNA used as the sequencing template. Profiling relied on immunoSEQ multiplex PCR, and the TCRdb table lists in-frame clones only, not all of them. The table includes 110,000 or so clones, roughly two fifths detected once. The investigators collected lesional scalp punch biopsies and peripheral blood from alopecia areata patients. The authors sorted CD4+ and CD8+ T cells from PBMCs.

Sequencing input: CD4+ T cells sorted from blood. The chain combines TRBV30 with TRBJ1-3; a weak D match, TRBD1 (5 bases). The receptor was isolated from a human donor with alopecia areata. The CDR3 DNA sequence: TGTGCCTGGAGTGCAGGGCGGGGGAGCTCTGGAAACACCATATATTTT. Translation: CAWSAGRGSSGNTIYF. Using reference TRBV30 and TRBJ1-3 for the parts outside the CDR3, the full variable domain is SQTIHQWPATLVQPVGSPLSLECTVEGTSNPNLYWYRQAAGRGLQLLFYSVGIGQISSEVPQNLSASRPQDRQFILSSKKLLLSDSGFYLCAWSAGRGSSGNTIYFGEGSWLTVV.